The 12 T cell receptor beta chains below all came from one sample that was sequenced in a study of vaccination effects on CD4 cells after COVID-19. Ahead of sequencing, the ViraFEST assay grew antigen-specific CD4+ T cells using viral peptide pools. The authors isolated CD4+ T cells after more than eight days of culture. Two-dose BNT162b2 or mRNA-1273 vaccination was given to participants. For these TCRs, the target antigens are not known. The protocol was immunoSEQ multiplex PCR, while the TCRdb copy is restricted to in-frame clones and leaves out a portion. Seen here are just under 30,000 clones, 74% observed once, and the top ten hold about 17%. The material was CD4+ T cells from PBMCs cultured with HCoV-OC43 spike peptides, obtained after COVID-19 vaccination. Subset specified: HCoV-OC43 spike overlapping peptide pool stimulation. These receptors were taken from a human donor who received a COVID-19 vaccine.

The gene calls are TRBV12-3 or TRBV12-4 and TRBJ1-2; 7 bases fit TRBD1. The CDR3 is 13 amino acids. J was trimmed by 4 bases and V by 1 base; bases with no gene match: 0. As DNA, the CDR3 is TGTGCCAGCAGTTTAGACAGGGGCTATGGCTACACCTTC. Residues: CASSLDRGYGYTF.

The rearrangement links TRBV7-6 to TRBJ2-1, with D possibly matching TRBD2 (5 bases). Germline V lookup: CDR1 SGHVS, CDR2 FNYEAQ. V lost 5 bases and J 4 bases, leaving 15 bases between the germline ends. The CDR3 spans 15 residues. CDR3 DNA sequence: TGTGCCAGCAGCCCGGGCCTCTCGGGATACAATGAGCAGTTCTTC. This encodes CASSPGLSGYNEQFF. Filled out from reference TRBV7-6 and TRBJ2-1, the complete variable domain reads GAGVSQSPRYKVTKRGQDVALRCDPISGHVSLYWYRQALGQGPEFLTYFNYEAQQDKSGLPNDRFSAERPEGSISTLTIQRTEQRDSAMYRCASSPGLSGYNEQFFGPGTRLTVL.

CDR3 sequence (DNA): TGCAGCGTTGTGGAGCGGGTGAGCACCGGGGAGCTGTTTTTT. Translation: CSVVERVSTGELFF. The chain recombines TRBV29-1 with TRBJ2-2, with D perhaps matching TRBD2 (6 bases). V was clipped by 4 bases and J by 4 bases, with 13 bases between them. Looked up from germline, CDR1 is SQVTM and CDR2 is ANQGSEA. This CDR3 contains 14 residues.

The J gene is TRBJ1-4, the V gene TRBV18; D is unclear. V was cut by 1 base and J by 8 bases, with 14 bases left in between. Germline V gene lookup returns CDR1 KGHSH and CDR2 LQKENI. CDR3 size: 15 residues. CDR3: CASSPRRVDGEKLFF. The CDR3, as DNA: TGTGCCAGCTCACCACGGAGGGTAGATGGGGAAAAACTGTTTTTT.

This chain joins TRBV9 and TRBJ2-1, with 10 nucleotides matching TRBD2. Trimming removed 0 bases from V and 0 bases from J; junction bases left unmatched: 12. CDR1 is SGDLS and CDR2 is YYNGEE in the germline V gene. The CDR3 runs to 20 residues. In DNA form, the CDR3 reads TGTGCCAGCAGCGTAGGAGGTTCAGCGGGGGGGTTTATCTCCTACAATGAGCAGTTCTTC. It translates to CASSVGGSAGGFISYNEQFF.

The genes are TRBV7-9 and TRBJ2-7; TRBD2 agrees at 11 bases. This CDR3 has 16 amino acids. Germline lookup yields CDR1 SEHNR and CDR2 FQNEAQ (reference sequence). V lost 4 bases, J lost 3 bases, and 8 bases stayed unmatched. The CDR3 DNA reads as TGTGCCAGCAGCTCCGCGCGACTAGCGGGGCACTACGAGCAGTACTTC. Translation: CASSSARLAGHYEQYF.

V usage is TRBV6-1 and J usage is TRBJ1-5; D remains unclear. The germline V and J ends were trimmed by 2 bases and 3 bases, with 11 bases remaining between them. Looked up from germline, CDR1 is MNHNS and CDR2 is SASEGT. The CDR3 covers 15 residues. The CDR3 loop reads CASSERSVLNQPQHF. CDR3 coding DNA: TGTGCCAGCAGTGAACGGTCAGTACTCAATCAGCCCCAGCATTTT.

This clone was observed a few times. The chain joins TRBV5-4 to TRBJ2-5; TRBD2 matches 9 bases. Germline CDR1 SGHNT, CDR2 YYREEE (reference sequence). V lost 2 bases, J lost 1 base, and 3 bases stayed unmatched. The CDR3 length is 15 residues. This CDR3 reads CASSFSGSPQETQYF. In nucleotides, the CDR3 is TGTGCCAGCAGCTTTAGCGGGAGTCCCCAAGAGACCCAGTACTTC.

V and J are TRBV11-2 and TRBJ2-1, with 9 bases aligning to TRBD2. CDR1 is SGHAT, CDR2 FQNNGV, per germline. The V and J ends lost 2 bases and 2 bases, in that order; junction bases with no gene match: 4. CDR3 size: 16 residues. CDR3 protein: CASSLIAGAPYNEQFF. The CDR3 region has the DNA TGTGCCAGCAGCTTAATAGCGGGAGCGCCCTACAATGAGCAGTTCTTC.

The chain links TRBV4-1 to TRBJ2-7; 9 positions match TRBD1. Germline V gene sequence: CDR1 MGHRA, CDR2 YSYEKL. The CDR3 spans 21 residues. J lost 5 bases, V lost 1 base, and 24 bases had no gene match. As DNA, the CDR3 is TGCGCCAGCAGCCAAGGTTCATTGAAGGCGGTCAAGGACAGGGGTGCTGACGAGCAGTACTTC. It specifies CASSQGSLKAVKDRGADEQYF.

The gene calls are TRBV15 and TRBJ1-4; 8 bases match TRBD1. The J segment lost 8 bases and the V segment lost 4 bases, leaving 6 bases of the junction unmatched. The germline V gene has CDR1 LNHNV and CDR2 YYDKDF (reference sequence). This CDR3 has 14 amino acids. CDR3: CATSNGQGGEKLFF. The CDR3 DNA follows: TGTGCCACCAGCAACGGACAGGGCGGGGAAAAACTGTTTTTT.

This clone has only a few counts. The chain recombines TRBV7-2 with TRBJ2-5; D perhaps matches TRBD2 (7 bases). The CDR3 spans 14 residues. V was pared by 3 bases and J by 3 bases, with 11 bases between. CDR1 SGHTA and CDR2 FQGNSA come from the germline V gene. CDR3 nucleotide sequence: TGTGCCAGCAGCTTCGGCGGGGGCGAAGAGACCCAGTACTTC. It encodes CASSFGGGEETQYF.